These T cell receptor beta chains were read from a single sample in a study of CD8 T cells in Susac syndrome. Via MiXCR, TCRdb re-called the immunoSEQ multiplex PCR reads, giving one row per CDR3 protein. The repertoire holds about 150,000 distinct CDR3 sequences, 94% seen once, with 0.2% to 0.25% in the top ten. Specimen: CD8+ T cells from PBMCs. These receptors came from a human donor with multiple sclerosis. The CDR3 runs from the conserved cysteine through the conserved F or W. A D gene is named only where the DNA matches it firmly. Clone size is stated in some rows and not others, as once, few, many or a class when expanded.

TRBJ2-7 TRBD2 TRBV29-1 - CSAHGGVNEQYF TGCAGCGCCCATGGGGGGGTCAACGAGCAGTACTTC
TRBJ2-3 TRBD1 TRBV7-9 - CASSPQGDRDSDTQYF TGTGCCAGCAGCCCGCAAGGGGACAGGGATTCAGATACGCAGTATTTT
TRBJ2-7 - TRBV6-2/TRBV6-3 - CASSSLLGGAPSPTDEQYF TGTGCCAGCAGTTCTCTCCTTGGGGGGGCGCCCTCCCCTACCGACGAGCAGTACTTC
TRBJ2-3 TRBD1 TRBV30 - CAWRDRGLEYTQYF TGTGCCTGGAGGGACAGGGGGCTAGAATATACGCAGTATTTT
TRBJ2-7 - TRBV20-1 - CSAPSGTRTYEQYF TGCAGTGCCCCCTCCGGGACCCGAACCTACGAGCAGTACTTC
TRBJ1-1 TRBD1 TRBV5-4 few CASSPDRVNTEAFF TGTGCCAGCAGCCCGGACAGGGTGAACACTGAAGCTTTCTTT
TRBJ1-4 - TRBV12-3/TRBV12-4 - CASSLGTNEKLFF TGTGCCAGCAGTTTGGGGACTAATGAAAAACTGTTTTTT
TRBJ2-7 - TRBV29-1 - CSVEEYATASYEQYF TGCAGCGTTGAAGAATATGCGACAGCCTCCTACGAGCAGTACTTC
TRBJ1-2 - TRBV6-2/TRBV6-3 - CASISTGDIYGYTF TGTGCCAGCATCTCAACGGGGGACATCTATGGCTACACCTTC
TRBJ1-5 - TRBV6-1 - CASSPDPVAGLQPQHF TGTGCCAGCAGCCCGGACCCCGTGGCAGGGTTACAGCCCCAGCATTTT
TRBJ1-1 - TRBV29-1 - CSVESRGRNTEAFF TGCAGCGTGGAATCCAGGGGCCGGAACACTGAAGCTTTCTTT
TRBJ2-7 TRBD2 TRBV30 - CAWGQGGRGEQYF TGTGCCTGGGGCCAAGGAGGGAGGGGCGAGCAGTACTTC
TRBJ1-1 - TRBV9 - CASSPGWGAGNTEAFF TGTGCCAGCAGCCCAGGATGGGGGGCGGGGAACACTGAAGCTTTCTTT
TRBJ2-5 TRBD2 TRBV24-1 few CATSDPTSGGQETQYF TGTGCCACCAGTGATCCGACTAGCGGGGGCCAAGAGACCCAGTACTTC
TRBJ2-7 TRBD1 TRBV27 - CASSSVGQGIYEQYF TGTGCCAGCTCCTCCGTGGGACAGGGGATCTACGAGCAGTACTTC
TRBJ2-5 - TRBV28 - CASSLGGEETQYF TGTGCCAGCAGTTTGGGGGGTGAAGAGACCCAGTACTTC
TRBJ1-3 - TRBV5-6 - CASSSTRTGNTIYF TGTGCCAGCAGCTCAACCCGGACTGGAAACACCATATATTTT
TRBJ1-5 TRBD1 TRBV6-1 - CASSVPDRGKNQPQHF TGTGCCAGCAGTGTTCCGGACAGGGGGAAAAATCAGCCCCAGCATTTT
TRBJ2-3 - TRBV9 - CASSPPQGSPDTQYF TGTGCCAGCAGCCCACCACAGGGTTCTCCAGATACGCAGTATTTT
TRBJ1-1 - TRBV9 - CASSVDRNTEAFF TGTGCCAGCAGCGTCGACAGGAACACTGAAGCTTTCTTT
TRBJ2-4 - TRBV15 - CATSSKGATARAKNIQYF TGTGCCACCAGCAGCAAAGGGGCCACGGCTCGTGCCAAAAACATTCAGTACTTC
TRBJ2-1 TRBD2 TRBV11-2 once CASSTSGLVRGEQFF TGTGCCAGCAGCACTTCGGGACTAGTTAGGGGTGAGCAGTTCTTC
TRBJ1-1 - TRBV3-1 - CASSQGLGVMNTEAFF TGTGCCAGCAGCCAAGGATTGGGAGTTATGAACACTGAAGCTTTCTTT
TRBJ2-4 - TRBV27 - CASSLGRAKNIQYF TGTGCCAGCAGTTTAGGCAGGGCCAAAAACATTCAGTACTTC
TRBJ2-1 - TRBV28 - CASSVSSVGTDEQFF TGTGCCAGCAGTGTCTCTAGCGTGGGGACCGATGAGCAGTTCTTC
TRBJ1-2 TRBD1 TRBV14 once CASSLRTGAGYTF TGTGCCAGCAGCCTTAGGACAGGGGCAGGCTACACCTTC
TRBJ2-5 - TRBV20-1 - CSANRDLQGETQYF TGCAGTGCAAACCGGGACCTGCAGGGAGAGACCCAGTACTTC
TRBJ2-1 - TRBV11-2 - CASSSSRGEQFF TGTGCCAGCAGCTCCAGCCGGGGGGAGCAGTTCTTC
TRBJ1-2 - TRBV9 - CASQNLRDGYTF TGTGCCTCCCAGAACTTACGGGATGGCTACACCTTC
TRBJ2-1 TRBD2 TRBV5-1 - CASSLFTPAGSNNEQFF TGCGCCAGCAGCTTGTTTACCCCAGCGGGGTCTAACAATGAGCAGTTCTTC
TRBJ2-1 - TRBV27 - CASSFNRLNEQFF TGTGCCAGCAGTTTTAACCGTCTCAATGAGCAGTTCTTC
TRBJ2-5 - TRBV12-5 - CASGSSGLGTQYF TGTGCTAGTGGTAGCTCGGGACTGGGGACCCAGTACTTC
TRBJ2-7 TRBD1 TRBV20-1 - CSAAHRTGGYEQYF TGCAGTGCTGCCCACCGGACAGGGGGCTACGAGCAGTACTTC
TRBJ1-1 - TRBV15 - CATSRDLSRGTEAFF TGTGCCACCAGCAGAGATCTTTCACGGGGGACTGAAGCTTTCTTT
TRBJ2-1 TRBD1 TRBV24-1 - CATTETGGNEQFF TGTGCCACCACTGAGACAGGGGGCAATGAGCAGTTCTTC
TRBJ2-1 TRBD1 TRBV12-3/TRBV12-4 once CASSFRDSPYNEQFF TGTGCCAGCAGTTTCCGGGACAGTCCCTACAATGAGCAGTTCTTC
TRBJ2-7 - TRBV27 - CASSLNLAYEQYF TGTGCCAGCAGTTTAAATTTGGCCTACGAGCAGTACTTC
TRBJ2-7 TRBD1 TRBV29-1 - CSALKWDSPYEQYF TGCAGCGCCCTAAAATGGGACAGCCCCTACGAGCAGTACTTC
TRBJ1-6 TRBD1 TRBV18 - CASSGTEYNSPLHF TGTGCCAGCTCCGGGACAGAATATAATTCACCCCTCCACTTT